This T cell receptor beta chain was sequenced in a study of cytomegalovirus exposure and HLA in healthy donors (TCRdb year 2017). The study in broad terms: An earlier analysis of some 600 of the donors reported 276 Gb of sequence data and 95 million to 140 million unique TCR beta sequences obtained from 150 million to 200 million T cells. Roughly 300 gigabases of sequencing data and around 90 million unique TCR sequences made up an early release that covered several hundred HLA-typed donors. Among the roughly 400 genotyped donors, approximately 82% belonged to the genetic ancestry cluster associated with self-reported Caucasian donors. The study aimed to test whether signatures of past pathogen exposure could be identified by cataloging public T cell receptors. The study profiled the T cell repertoires of hundreds of subjects by immunosequencing and related them to cytomegalovirus serostatus. Besides the first cohort of 666 subjects, a separate validation cohort made up of around 120 different subjects was used. High-throughput TCR immunosequencing, statistical association of individual TCRs with disease status, and machine learning were combined to predict cytomegalovirus infection status. To study patterns of TCR occurrence, a later analysis re-analyzed previously published TCR beta repertoires from 500 to 850 donors and added high-resolution HLA genotyping. Rather than drawing on any new phenotypic data, the later analysis identified candidate immune exposures from TCR beta sequences and the way those sequences occurred across donors. In an earlier analysis of a few hundred of the donors, high-throughput TCR beta sequencing was used to judge whether each TCR beta V gene segment behaved as functional or pseudogenic. Donor age, sex, ethnicity and CMV serostatus were compiled together with the repertoire data. A later genetic analysis used genome-wide SNP genotypes for about 60% of the 666 donors, treating that subset as a discovery cohort. Every repertoire in the discovery cohort had been generated on one and the same sequencing platform. Both class I and class II loci were covered by HLA typing, at four-digit resolution. Typing coverage differed by locus: A, B, C, DRB1 and DQB1 were typed in about 629-640 donors, DQA1 in 500 to 550, DPA1 in 600 to 610, and DPB1 in just under 490. About five DR-DQ haplotypes were handled as single units for association and clustering, since linkage in the cohort was strong. Among several hundred genotyped donors of the cohort, an average of approximately 200,000 unique TCR beta nucleotide sequences was sequenced per donor, of which about 19% were non-productive.

The cohort was made up of 500 to 850 healthy bone marrow donors. All cohort members were sampled while nominally healthy, although unrecorded immune exposures were likely present. The donor tested CMV seropositive, placing the donor among the 289 seropositive members of the cohort. Every donor gave a peripheral blood sample, and the peripheral blood mononuclear cells from that sample were used for TCR beta sequencing. Genomic DNA was extracted from the blood cell samples with the Qiagen DNeasy Blood Extraction Kit. As for this clone: Its antigen is not yet known. No much larger clone is present one base from it, and per-base qualities are unavailable.

Receptor libraries were prepared by the immunoSEQ multiplex PCR assay. A mixture of 60 forward primers for TCR Vbeta segments and 13 reverse primers for TCR Jbeta segments was used in the multiplex PCR. The CDR3 region of rearranged TCR beta genes was amplified from genomic DNA with a multiplex PCR assay. The Illumina HiSeq System was used to sequence the amplified TCR beta libraries as 87-base-pair reads. Concerning the study's data processing: A later analysis tallied some 79 million unique TCR beta chains across the roughly 610 repertoires, and some 10 million of those chains were shared by two or more donors. Raw reads were error-corrected and collapsed into unique sequences with a nearest-neighbor algorithm that merged closely related sequences to remove PCR and sequencing errors. Alignment of CDR3 sequences to IMGT reference sequences was used to assign V, D and J gene segments. For a sequence to be retained, a match of at least six nucleotides was required to both a V gene segment and a J gene segment. Rearrangements were called productive when the CDR3 lacked stop codons and stayed in frame with V and J; all others were non-productive. Following IMGT convention, CDR3 was defined as the stretch from the second conserved V-encoded cysteine to the conserved J-encoded phenylalanine. The earlier analysis of about 570 of the donors excluded any sequence lacking an unambiguous match to a single V gene segment. An earlier analysis of 500 to 700 of the donors classified V segments as functional when productive rearrangements were above 56.7% and as segregating when the standard deviation between donors was above 5%. A statistical classification framework was built for diagnosing cytomegalovirus status from the catalog of TCR beta chain sequences. V and J gene assignment, in a later analysis, came from comparing TCR nucleotide sequences with IMGT/GENE-DB human TR gene sequences. A later analysis assigned CDR3 sequences and most-parsimonious VDJ recombination scenarios with the TCRdist pipeline. In a later analysis, each TCR beta chain was defined by its CDR3 amino acid sequence together with its V-gene family, and reads lacking a unique V-gene family were excluded. As a way to deal with suspected cross-contamination and a sequencing artifact, a later analysis dropped 450 to 700 nucleotide sequences that were highly shared and had low generation probability. A later analysis calculated a clonal expansion index for each public chain from normalized within-repertoire ranks of inferred template counts. In a later analysis, generation probabilities were computed with a VDJ recombination model fitted to out-of-frame rearrangements, and the resulting probabilities were checked against IGoR. Hypergeometric tests were used in a later analysis to score TCR-TCR, TCR-HLA and TCR-CMV co-occurrence, with a repertoire-size bias correction applied to the TCR pairs. In a later analysis, false discovery rates were estimated by permuting HLA or CMV assignments 20 times. In a later analysis, co-occurring TCRs were grouped with DBSCAN, and TCRdist sequence similarity was added when clustering was performed within HLA-allele-positive subsets. Repertoires with fewer than 30,000 or more than 120,000 public chains were left out of co-occurrence clustering, as were a handful of repertoires with anomalous nucleotide sharing. This immuneACCESS table, as held by TCRdb, lists in-frame sequences with V and J called but not all clones. Of the missing ones, under half trace to an unresolved V gene in checked studies; the others have no known cause. V and J calls and clone size are those listed in that table; D and trimming were worked out from the DNA. The sample profile shows about 160,000 clones; approximately 67% of them were found once. 4.5% of the sample belongs to the ten largest clones.

The investigation overall reported the following: At a false discovery rate of 0.05, a later analysis linked under 20,000 TCR beta sequences to specific HLA alleles. When HLA alleles, especially DR and DQ, strongly co-occurred, TCR associations were difficult to assign to individual alleles. In both the original and validation cohorts, the classifier was reported to diagnose cytomegalovirus status with high specificity and sensitivity. Linkage disequilibrium might explain the correlated functional status among segregating V segments, but an unknown experimental factor could not be ruled out. A group of highly shared sequence variants was considered likely to be a technical artifact of the sequencing pipeline. A later analysis reported that several top co-occurrence clusters appeared linked to parvovirus B19, influenza, CMV and Epstein-Barr virus. Most TCR sequences were seen in very few donors, while some public TCRs were found in many individuals. Because counts were too low, seventeen rarely observed V segments, including chromosome 9 orphons, were left out of the earlier analysis of 587 of the donors. In vitro tests confirmed that a few of the cytomegalovirus-associated TCR beta chains recognize cytomegalovirus antigens. This cohort had only TCR beta chains sequenced, and the lack of alpha or paired-chain data limited which features could be detected. In a later genetic analysis, fewer N-insertions in productive TCRs were reported among donors in an Asian-associated ancestry cluster than the approximately 630-donor mean. A later analysis found that most CMV-associated TCR beta chains appeared HLA-restricted, with HLA associations seemingly driven largely by CMV exposure. In a later genetic analysis, a missense DCLRE1C variant was associated with V-gene and J-gene trimming of TCR beta chains, and the association was replicated in an independent cohort. According to the authors, the approach could potentially be generalized to other disease states and immunological phenotypes. In an earlier analysis of 500 to 650 of the donors, most TCR beta V segments appeared in productive rearrangements about 87% or about 30% of the time, broadly matching IMGT annotations. The presence/absence analyses assumed that sequencing depth was roughly uniform across donors, and that assumption may not be true. In the study, about 150 TCR beta chains were listed as associated with cytomegalovirus. Compared with equally common non-associated chains, HLA-associated TCR beta chains in a later analysis were more clonally expanded and had lower generation probabilities. In a later analysis, the rate of TCR association differed among HLA loci, with DRB1 alleles having the most associated TCRs and HLA-C alleles having the fewest. Because the 87-base-pair reads could not distinguish some IMGT-functional V segments, including TRBV6-2 and TRBV6-3, those segments were excluded. Because HLA typing was missing for some donors at each locus, association tests included only the typed subset. Immune exposure information for the cohort was limited to CMV serostatus. A further reported finding was that TCR beta sequences accurately predicted the HLA-A and HLA-B alleles for most subjects in the first cohort.

The V and J ends are trimmed by 4 bases and 0 bases, leaving 10 bases between them. The CDR3 goes from the cysteine to the phenylalanine over 14 residues. The entry retains the CDR3 DNA only, 42 bases that are in frame from base 1. CDR1 and CDR2 are read off the germline V gene (reference sequence) as MNHEY and SMNVEV. The sequenced sample was PBMCs. The receptor was isolated from a woman under 30 in good health and CMV-seropositive. The receptor chain draws on TRBV27 and TRBJ2-7; a tentative D match to TRBD2 spans 5 bases. The DNA reads TGTGCCAGCAGTTCTACTAGGAGCTCCTACGAGCAGTACTTC. The translation is CASSSTRSSYEQYF.